A selection of T cell receptor beta chains follows, all from one sample in a study of cytomegalovirus exposure and HLA in healthy donors. TCRdb's table, derived via immunoSEQ multiplex PCR, lists solely in-frame clones and lacks some. Of about 120,000 clones detected, 77% appear once; the ten largest clones hold 3.7%. Sequencing used PBMCs. The receptors shown here come from a human donor in good health. CDR3s include the opening cysteine and the closing phenylalanine or tryptophan. A D gene is named only where the DNA matches it firmly. Clone sizes are given selectively: once, few, many, or a class where the clone is expanded.

>TRBD2|few|TRBV4-2|TRBJ2-2
CASSRNPAGGPNTGELFF
TGTGCCAGCAGCCGTAACCCCGCGGGAGGGCCTAACACCGGGGAGCTGTTTTTT
>-|-|TRBV7-2|TRBJ1-5
CASSSRGDSNQPQHF
TGTGCCAGCAGCTCTCGGGGAGATAGCAATCAGCCCCAGCATTTT
>-|-|TRBV20-1|TRBJ2-3
CSASRGNTQYF
TGCAGTGCTTCCCGCGGTAATACGCAGTATTTT
>TRBD1|few|TRBV6-5|TRBJ1-1
CASRDGQGWTEAFF
TGTGCCAGCAGAGACGGACAGGGGTGGACTGAAGCTTTCTTT
>TRBD1|-|TRBV6-5|TRBJ2-7
CASSSGTGDHEQYF
TGTGCCAGCAGCTCCGGGACAGGGGACCACGAGCAGTACTTC
>-|few|TRBV20-1|TRBJ1-1
CSATEAFF
TGCAGTGCTACAGAAGCTTTCTTT
>TRBD2|-|TRBV27|TRBJ2-2
CASTGLAGRLDTGELFF
TGTGCCAGCACGGGACTAGCGGGGCGATTGGACACCGGGGAGCTGTTTTTT
>-|-|TRBV6-1|TRBJ1-5
CASSEGEQGRQPQHF
TGTGCCAGCAGTGAAGGGGAACAGGGACGTCAGCCCCAGCATTTT
>-|-|TRBV7-3|TRBJ2-1
CASSPRGREQFF
TGTGCCAGCAGCCCCCGCGGCCGAGAGCAGTTCTTC
>-|-|TRBV6-6|TRBJ2-7
CASSYQTENEQYF
TGTGCCAGCAGTTACCAGACAGAAAACGAGCAGTACTTC
>-|-|TRBV2|TRBJ1-1
CASRIGSEAFF
TGTGCCAGCAGGATTGGGAGTGAAGCTTTCTTT
>TRBD2|-|TRBV11-2|TRBJ2-7
CASSLSSGSPYEQYF
TGTGCCAGCAGCTTATCTAGCGGGAGTCCCTACGAGCAGTACTTC
>-|-|TRBV6-5|TRBJ1-5
CASSYSSPLGGQPQHF
TGTGCCAGCAGTTACTCGAGCCCTCTCGGGGGGCAGCCCCAGCATTTT